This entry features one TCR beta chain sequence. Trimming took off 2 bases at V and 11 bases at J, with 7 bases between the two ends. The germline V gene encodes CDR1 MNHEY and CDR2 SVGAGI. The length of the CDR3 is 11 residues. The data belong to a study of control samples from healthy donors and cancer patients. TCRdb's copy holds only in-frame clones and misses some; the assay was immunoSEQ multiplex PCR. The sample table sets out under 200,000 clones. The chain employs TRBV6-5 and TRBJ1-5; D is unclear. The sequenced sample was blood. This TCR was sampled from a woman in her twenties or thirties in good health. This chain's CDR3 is CASSYPPTQHF. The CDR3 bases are TGTGCCAGCAGTTACCCCCCGACCCAGCATTTT.